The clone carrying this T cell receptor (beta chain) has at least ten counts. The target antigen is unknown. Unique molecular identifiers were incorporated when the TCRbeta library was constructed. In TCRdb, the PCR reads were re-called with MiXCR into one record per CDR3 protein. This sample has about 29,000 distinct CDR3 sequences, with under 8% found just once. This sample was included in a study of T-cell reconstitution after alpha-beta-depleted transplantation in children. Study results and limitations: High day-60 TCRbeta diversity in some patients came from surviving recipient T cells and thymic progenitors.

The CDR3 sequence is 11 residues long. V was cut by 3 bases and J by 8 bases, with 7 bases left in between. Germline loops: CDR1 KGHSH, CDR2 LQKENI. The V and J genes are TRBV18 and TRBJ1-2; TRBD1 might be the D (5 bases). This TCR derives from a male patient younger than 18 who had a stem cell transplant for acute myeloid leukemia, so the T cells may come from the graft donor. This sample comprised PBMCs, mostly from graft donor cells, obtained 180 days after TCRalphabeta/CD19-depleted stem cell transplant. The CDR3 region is CASSPGVGYTF. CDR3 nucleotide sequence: TGTGCCAGCTCACCGGGGGTAGGCTACACCTTC.